The T cell receptor beta chain under discussion was sequenced for a study of T cell responses to AZD1222 COVID-19 vaccine. The study's findings and limits: The span of vaccine-associated CD4 TCRs extended across spike, with dominance at 160-218 and 743-854. Donors skewed white British and female; clonal diversity was possibly underestimated.

Germline-derived CDR1 and CDR2 are MNHNY and SVGAGI (reference sequence). This CDR3 is 14 amino acids long. V lost 6 bases to trimming and J lost 4 bases, with 13 bases between them. A note on this clone: Its antigen is as yet unknown.

The data were produced by immunoSEQ multiplex PCR, yet TCRdb's version contains in-frame clones alone and is incomplete. The table includes some 130,000 clones, 70% to 90% detected once. The chain uses TRBV6-6 and TRBJ1-5; the D is unclear. The sequence was obtained from an adult in good health. The sample was peripheral blood, taken on day 0 of AZD1222 vaccination. DNA for the CDR3: TGTGCCAGCAGCTACCGAACGCGAAATCAGCCCCAGCATTTT. Its translation is CASSYRTRNQPQHF.